This T cell receptor (beta chain) was sequenced during a study of blood T cell repertoires in COVID-19. Clones were sequenced by immunoSEQ multiplex PCR, and TCRdb holds only the in-frame ones, with some missing. The table lists roughly 53,000 clones, approximately 91% of them singletons. Germline lookup yields CDR1 SGDLS and CDR2 YYNGEE. Trimming removed 5 bases from V and 6 bases from J, with 20 bases in between. The CDR3 totals 16 residues. The material sequenced was peripheral blood. J is TRBJ2-2 and V is TRBV9, with D perhaps TRBD2 (6 bases). The clonotype comes from a human donor in a cohort sampled during active COVID-19. CDR3 nucleotides: TGTGCCAGCAGGGCACACGGGGGTCGTTCCGCCGGGGAGCTGTTTTTT. This sequence encodes CASRAHGGRSAGELFF.